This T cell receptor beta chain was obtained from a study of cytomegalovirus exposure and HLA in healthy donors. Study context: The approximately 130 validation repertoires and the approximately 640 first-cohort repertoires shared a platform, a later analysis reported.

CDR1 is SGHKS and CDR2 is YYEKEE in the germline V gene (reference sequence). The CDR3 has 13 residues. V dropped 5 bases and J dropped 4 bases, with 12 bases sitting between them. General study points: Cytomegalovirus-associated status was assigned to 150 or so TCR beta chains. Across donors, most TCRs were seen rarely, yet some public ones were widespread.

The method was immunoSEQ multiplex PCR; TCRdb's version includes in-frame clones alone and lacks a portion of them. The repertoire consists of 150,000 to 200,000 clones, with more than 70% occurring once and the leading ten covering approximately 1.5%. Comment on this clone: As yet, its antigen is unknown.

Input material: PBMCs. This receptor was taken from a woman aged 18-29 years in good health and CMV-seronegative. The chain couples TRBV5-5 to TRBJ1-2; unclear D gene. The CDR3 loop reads CASRYEVGYGYTF. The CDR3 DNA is TGTGCCAGCAGATACGAGGTGGGCTATGGCTACACCTTC.